This TCR beta chain was retrieved from a study of control samples from healthy donors and cancer patients. Clones were sequenced by immunoSEQ multiplex PCR, and TCRdb holds only the in-frame ones, with some missing. The repertoire holds about 69,000 clones, with over 85% as singletons. CDR1 SGDLS and CDR2 YYNGEE come from the germline V gene. The CDR3 is made up of 16 amino acids. V lost 0 bases, J lost 5 bases, and 3 bases stayed unmatched. The material sequenced was PBMCs. This TCR came from a man aged 55 to 70 with lung cancer. The chain carries TRBV9 and TRBJ2-2; TRBD1 agrees at 11 bases. As DNA, the CDR3 is TGTGCCAGCAGCGTAGTCTGGGACAGGGGGACCGGGGAGCTGTTTTTT. Residues: CASSVVWDRGTGELFF.